The T cell receptor (beta chain) under discussion was sequenced for a study of T cells in Graves' hyperthyroidism and ophthalmopathy. In this sample, this clonotype turned up a few times. Researchers amplified the TCR beta CDR3 regions from RNA transcripts. HTBI primers were employed in a first-round RT-PCR of the TCR CDR3. One entry per CDR3 protein results from TCRdb running MiXCR on the multiplex PCR reads. The table has 300,000 to 450,000 distinct CDR3 sequences, approximately 18% seen once. Sequenced input: blood. The source is a woman aged 25 to 45 with Graves' hyperthyroidism that later progressed to Graves' ophthalmopathy.

The CDR3 DNA reads TGTGCCAGCAGTTACCTCCCTACTAGCGGGGTTGGGGAGACCCAGTACTTC. Translation: CASSYLPTSGVGETQYF. The chain is built from TRBV6-2 or TRBV6-3 and TRBJ2-5; 10 nucleotides agree with TRBD2. The germline gives CDR1 MNHEY, CDR2 SVGEGT. CDR3 length equals 17 residues. With 2 bases clipped from V and 5 bases from J, the junction kept 11 bases outside the gene matches.